The clone carrying this T cell receptor (beta chain) has more than one count but fewer than ten. This entry is derived from a study of regulatory T cells in long-lasting Graves disease. Construction of the TCR beta libraries employed iRepertoire HTBI primers in conjunction with Arm-PCR of CDR3 regions. TCRdb reanalysed the multiplex PCR reads using MiXCR and keeps one entry per CDR3 protein. The table lists roughly 400,000 distinct CDR3 sequences, less than 25% of them singletons. Deletions cut 8 bases from V and 2 bases from J, with 15 bases between. There are 14 residues in the CDR3. Germline V gene lookup returns CDR1 LNHDA and CDR2 SQIVND (reference sequence). Time point meaning: persistent/refractory GD, antithyroid drugs over 5 years with positive TRAb. The TCR library used RNA extracted from PBMCs. American Thyroid Association guidelines were used to diagnose Graves' disease. A peripheral blood sample, around 8.5 milliliters in volume, was drawn into EDTA tubes.

The genes are TRBV19 and TRBJ2-5; D unclear. This clonotype originated in a female donor with Graves disease. This specimen was peripheral blood mononuclear cells (PBMCs), taken when the disease was refractory, from a patient treated with antithyroid drugs. The CDR3 loop reads CASSFDTVQETQYF. As DNA, the CDR3 is TGTGCCAGTTCGTTTGACACGGTACAAGAGACCCAGTACTTC.